This TCR beta chain was sequenced during a study of blood T cell repertoires in COVID-19. The CDR3 runs to 16 residues. V was shortened by 8 bases and J by 7 bases, with 26 bases between the two germline ends. Germline V lookup: CDR1 MDHEN, CDR2 SYDVKM. The data were produced by immunoSEQ multiplex PCR, yet TCRdb's version contains in-frame clones alone and is incomplete. The sample holds approximately 450,000 clones; about 89% are singletons and the top ten take more than 4%. The TCR comes from a woman aged 25 to 45 with acute or convalescent COVID-19. The sequenced sample consisted of peripheral blood. This rearrangement joins TRBV28 to TRBJ1-2, with D possibly TRBD1 on 6 matching bases. CDR3 amino acids: CASRAGGVRSTSGYTF. DNA for the CDR3: TGTGCCAGCCGGGCTGGGGGCGTAAGATCGACGAGTGGCTACACCTTC.